Included here is one T cell receptor (beta chain) sequence, with context. The data derive from a study of blood T cell repertoires in COVID-19. Background on the study: Italy, Spain and the United States were the sources of the convalescent and acute COVID-19 samples. T cells, B-cell-depleted T cells, or PBMCs supplied cDNA or gDNA.

Original methodology: The assay estimated nucleated cells by amplifying reference gene primers. The assay was immunoSEQ multiplex PCR, and TCRdb's table has in-frame clones only and misses some. Clonal size and the V and J genes are those of that table, whereas D and trimming came from the DNA. The sample lists about 71,000 clones; over 80% were seen once. Germline V gene data show CDR1 as ENHRY and CDR2 as SYGVKD. V dropped 5 bases and J dropped 1 base, with 8 bases sitting between them. CDR3 size: 13 residues. The rearrangement joins TRBV10-3 to TRBJ1-1; a weak D match, TRBD1 (6 bases). Sequenced: peripheral blood. The clonotype was recovered from a woman of 80 years or more with acute or convalescent COVID-19. CDR3 sequence (DNA): TGTGCCATCAGTCAACAGGGGAACACTGAAGCTTTCTTT. As protein: CAISQQGNTEAFF.